The 20 T cell receptor beta chains listed next were all sequenced from one sample in a study of blood T cell repertoires in COVID-19. Measured with immunoSEQ multiplex PCR; TCRdb has only the in-frame clones, and not every one. Of fewer than 85,000 clones listed, 82% are singletons. The sequencing sample was made of peripheral blood. Every receptor here comes from a woman aged 60-70 years with acute or convalescent COVID-19.

The chain employs TRBV27 and TRBJ1-5; D perhaps matches TRBD1 (6 bases). Germline values: CDR1 MNHEY, CDR2 SMNVEV (reference sequence). The V end was cut by 6 bases, the J end by 0 bases, with 15 bases between. CDR3 length: 16 amino acids. CDR3: CASRAAGEYSNQPQHF. In DNA form, the CDR3 reads TGTGCCAGCAGGGCGGCAGGGGAGTATAGCAATCAGCCCCAGCATTTT.

This chain uses TRBV5-1 with TRBJ1-1; 12 nucleotides agree with TRBD1. The length of the CDR3 is 17 residues. CDR1 and CDR2 (germline): SGHRS, YFSETQ. V shed 5 bases, J shed 4 bases, and the junction held 12 bases outside the gene matches. The CDR3: CASSLPGTGGPSTEAFF. The CDR3 DNA reads TGCGCCAGCAGTTTGCCGGGGACAGGGGGCCCCAGCACTGAAGCTTTCTTT.

The V and J genes are TRBV30 and TRBJ2-7, with a weak D call TRBD1 (7 bases). Germline values: CDR1 GTSNPN, CDR2 SVGIG (reference sequence). The CDR3 covers 16 residues. V lost 5 bases, J lost 4 bases, and 24 bases lay in between. CDR3 in DNA: TGTGCCTGGCGTCAGGAGGGTTCATCAGGGGGTTACGAGCAGTACTTC. It is translated as CAWRQEGSSGGYEQYF.

This rearrangement joins TRBV6-5 to TRBJ2-7, with TRBD1 identical over 9 bases. Germline trimming cut 4 bases from V and 4 bases from J; bases unmatched to any gene: 5. The CDR3 contains 14 residues. Germline-derived CDR1 and CDR2 are MNHEY and SVGAGI. The CDR3, as DNA: TGTGCCAGCAGTTCGGACAGGGGCACTTACGAGCAGTACTTC. Amino acid sequence: CASSSDRGTYEQYF.

J is TRBJ1-4 and V is TRBV7-9; 7 nucleotides match TRBD1. The germline V gene encodes CDR1 SEHNR and CDR2 FQNEAQ (reference sequence). The CDR3 extends over 15 amino acids. J gave up 5 bases and V 6 bases, and 9 bases lay outside the gene matches. CDR3 DNA: TGTGCCAGCAGAAGAGGCGGGACAGAGAATGAAAAACTGTTTTTT. Protein: CASRRGGTENEKLFF.

The V and J genes are TRBV4-2 and TRBJ2-7, with D tentatively TRBD2 (8 bases). Trimming shortened V by 2 bases and J by 2 bases, and 19 bases separated the two germline ends. Germline CDR1 LGHNA, CDR2 YNFKEQ. The CDR3 has 17 amino acids. CDR3 DNA: TGTGCCAGCAGCCAAAGGGGGCCGTCGGGAGGGCCCTACGAGCAGTACTTC. It is translated as CASSQRGPSGGPYEQYF.

J is TRBJ1-5 and V is TRBV3-1 (or the pseudogene TRBV3-2); D not certain. CDR3 size: 13 residues. Per germline, CDR1 LGHDT and CDR2 YNNKEL (reference sequence). V lost 1 base, J lost 4 bases, and 5 bases lay in between. The CDR3 here is CASSQVPNQPQHF. The CDR3 DNA reads as TGTGCCAGCAGCCAAGTCCCTAATCAGCCCCAGCATTTT.

The V and J genes are TRBV30 and TRBJ1-6; TRBD1 agrees at 9 bases. The CDR3 spans 15 residues. CDR1 GTSNPN and CDR2 SVGIG come from the germline V gene (reference sequence). V trimming: 3 bases; J trimming: 11 bases; junction bases outside the gene matches: 11. CDR3: CAWSQPGTGRPPLHF. In DNA form, the CDR3 reads TGTGCCTGGAGCCAACCCGGGACAGGGCGGCCACCCCTCCACTTT.

V usage is TRBV3-1 (or the pseudogene TRBV3-2) and J usage is TRBJ2-2; possibly TRBD2 for D (5 bases). Trimming took 0 bases from V and 4 from J, leaving 12 bases between them. Germline lookup yields CDR1 LGHDT and CDR2 YNNKEL (reference sequence). The length of the CDR3 is 16 residues. The DNA of the CDR3 is TGTGCCAGCAGCCAAGATAGAGGGCTGGGCACCGGGGAGCTGTTTTTT. Protein sequence: CASSQDRGLGTGELFF.

This chain joins TRBV5-5 and TRBJ2-5; D call uncertain. Germline V lookup: CDR1 SGHKS, CDR2 YYEKEE (reference sequence). Trimming stripped 1 base from V and 5 bases from J, with 6 bases between. This CDR3 spans 12 amino acids. The CDR3 region is CASSLITETQYF. The CDR3 DNA reads TGTGCCAGCAGCTTGATTACTGAGACCCAGTACTTC.

The chain has TRBV6-5 and TRBJ1-2; 9 bases map to TRBD1. The CDR3 has 15 amino acids. Germline V gene sequence: CDR1 MNHEY, CDR2 SVGAGI. Trimming at V came to 5 bases and at J to 2 bases, leaving 6 bases not matched to a gene. The CDR3 DNA follows: TGTGCCAGCAGTACCCCCGGGACAGGGAACTATGGCTACACCTTC. Residues: CASSTPGTGNYGYTF.

The chain couples TRBV9 to TRBJ1-1, with TRBD1 matching over 12 bases. This CDR3 has 15 amino acids. Germline-derived CDR1 and CDR2 are SGDLS and YYNGEE. The J segment lost 1 base and the V segment lost 6 bases, leaving 4 bases of the junction unmatched. The CDR3 reads CASTGTGGTNTEAFF. CDR3 sequence (DNA): TGTGCCAGCACCGGGACAGGGGGCACGAACACTGAAGCTTTCTTT.

Only one count was recorded for this clone. The gene calls are TRBV4-1 and TRBJ2-1; tentative D call: TRBD1 (6 bases). This CDR3 has 15 amino acids. Trimming removed 2 bases from V and 10 bases from J, with 18 bases in between. Germline V gene data show CDR1 as MGHRA and CDR2 as YSYEKL. CDR3: CASSQKGGGREEQFF. DNA of the CDR3: TGCGCCAGCAGCCAAAAAGGGGGTGGAAGGGAGGAGCAGTTCTTC.

The rearrangement joins TRBV5-6 to TRBJ2-1; D is possibly TRBD2 (5 bases). The V gene's germline CDR1 is SGHDT and CDR2 YYEEEE. V gave up 5 bases and J gave up 7 bases, with 16 bases separating them. The CDR3 loop spans 14 amino acids. CDR3 loop: CASRMEAFRNEQFF. CDR3 in DNA: TGTGCCAGCAGAATGGAGGCTTTTCGGAATGAGCAGTTCTTC.

J is TRBJ1-5 and V is TRBV2; D may be TRBD1 (6 bases). V lost 7 bases to trimming and J lost 7 bases, with 14 bases between them. Germline V lookup: CDR1 SNHLY, CDR2 FYNNEI. There are 13 residues in the CDR3. The CDR3 loop reads CASMRQGSQPQHF. In DNA form, the CDR3 reads TGTGCCAGCATGAGGCAGGGGAGCCAGCCCCAGCATTTT.

J is TRBJ1-3 and V is TRBV6-5; D not certain. Germline V gene sequence: CDR1 MNHEY, CDR2 SVGAGI. The CDR3 length is 13 residues. With 11 bases removed from V and 0 bases from J, the gap between germline ends came to 11 bases. The CDR3 nucleotides are TGTGCCTCACGTCGGGTCTCTGGAAACACCATATATTTT. Translation: CASRRVSGNTIYF.

Note on this clone: The identical CDR3 is also encoded by other nucleotide sequences in the sample. CDR3 loop: CASSFGTGMNTEAFF. CDR3 sequence (DNA): TGCGCCAGCAGCTTTGGGACAGGGATGAACACTGAAGCTTTCTTT. The rearrangement joins TRBV5-1 to TRBJ1-1; TRBD1 aligns across 9 bases. The germline V gene encodes CDR1 SGHRS and CDR2 YFSETQ. This CDR3 comprises 15 residues. Trimming cost V 2 bases and J 0 bases; bases outside gene matches: 2.

For the CDR3, the DNA is TGTGCCAGCAGTCCCTACCGGGAGGGTGAGACCCAGTACTTC. It yields the protein CASSPYREGETQYF. The chain employs TRBV27 and TRBJ2-5; TRBD2 aligns across 8 bases. Germline-derived CDR1 and CDR2 are MNHEY and SMNVEV (reference sequence). After removal of 5 bases from V and 5 bases from J, the junction contained 7 bases not matched to a gene. This CDR3 is 14 amino acids long.

This chain uses TRBV6-8 with TRBJ2-7; D may be TRBD2 (5 bases). Trimming stripped 5 bases from V and 0 bases from J, with 14 bases between. The CDR3 is 15 amino acids. Looked up from germline, CDR1 is MNHGY and CDR2 is SAAAGT. CDR3 loop: CASSKRTAPSYEQYF. The CDR3 DNA follows: TGTGCCAGCAGTAAGCGGACTGCCCCCTCCTACGAGCAGTACTTC.

The rearrangement joins TRBV5-1 to TRBJ2-3; a weak D match, TRBD1 (5 bases). V was trimmed by 4 bases and J by 1 base, leaving 22 bases between them. CDR3 size: 18 residues. CDR1 is SGHRS and CDR2 is YFSETQ in the germline V gene. The CDR3 DNA sequence: TGCGCCAGCAGCAACCGCGACAGTTCCCCTGGGGGCACAGATACGCAGTATTTT. Translation gives CASSNRDSSPGGTDTQYF.